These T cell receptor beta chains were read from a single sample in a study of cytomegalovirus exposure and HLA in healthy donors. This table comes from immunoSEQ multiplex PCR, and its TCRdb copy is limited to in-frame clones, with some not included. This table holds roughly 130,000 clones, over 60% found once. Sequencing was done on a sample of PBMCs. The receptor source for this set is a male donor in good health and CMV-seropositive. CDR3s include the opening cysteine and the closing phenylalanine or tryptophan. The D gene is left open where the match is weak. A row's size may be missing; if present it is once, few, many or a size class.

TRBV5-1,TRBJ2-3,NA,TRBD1,TGCGCCAGCAGCTCAAGGACAGGGGGCACAGATACGCAGTATTTT,CASSSRTGGTDTQYF
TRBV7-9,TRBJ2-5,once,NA,TGTGCCAGCAGCTTTGCGGACCAAGAGACCCAGTACTTC,CASSFADQETQYF
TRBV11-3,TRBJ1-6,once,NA,TGTGCCAGCAGCTTAGATTCCGGGAATTCACCCCTCCACTTT,CASSLDSGNSPLHF
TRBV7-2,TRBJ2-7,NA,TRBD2,TGTGCCAGCAGCCGACTGCCTAGCGGGAGTGCCTACGAGCAGTACTTC,CASSRLPSGSAYEQYF
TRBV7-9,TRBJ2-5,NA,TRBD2,TGTGCCAGCAGTCGGGGGACTAGCAGCGAGACCCAGTACTTC,CASSRGTSSETQYF
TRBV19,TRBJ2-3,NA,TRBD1,TGTGCCAGTAGTATGGGACAGCACACAGATACGCAGTATTTT,CASSMGQHTDTQYF
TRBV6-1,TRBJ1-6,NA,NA,TGTGCCAGCAGGAACAGGGATAGTTCACCCCTCCACTTT,CASRNRDSSPLHF
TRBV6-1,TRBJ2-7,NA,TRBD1,TGTGCCAGCAGCCTTGGGACAGGACCCACCTACGAGCAGTACTTC,CASSLGTGPTYEQYF
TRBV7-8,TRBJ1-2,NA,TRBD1,TGTGCCAGCAGCTCAACAGGGGTAGGCTACACCTTC,CASSSTGVGYTF
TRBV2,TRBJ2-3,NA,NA,TGTGCCAGCAGTGGGGCCCTTAGCACAGATACGCAGTATTTT,CASSGALSTDTQYF
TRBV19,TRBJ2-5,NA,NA,TGTGCCAGTAGTATTTTGGGGGGATCAGGAGAGACCCAGTACTTC,CASSILGGSGETQYF
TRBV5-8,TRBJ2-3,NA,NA,TGTGCCAGCAGCTTAGGACAGCAGATCACAGATACGCAGTATTTT,CASSLGQQITDTQYF
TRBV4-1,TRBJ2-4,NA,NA,TGCGCCAGCAGCCAAGCAACAGGGGCCAAAAACATTCAGTACTTC,CASSQATGAKNIQYF
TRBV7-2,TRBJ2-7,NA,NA,TGTGCCAGCAGCTTACCGGGGGAGAGCTCCTACGAGCAGTACTTC,CASSLPGESSYEQYF
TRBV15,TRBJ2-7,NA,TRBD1,TGTGCCACTTCACGGGACAGGGTCGCCTACGAGCAGTACTTC,CATSRDRVAYEQYF
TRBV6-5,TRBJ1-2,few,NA,TGTGCCAGCAGTTACTCGGGGCCAGGAATCGACTACACCTTC,CASSYSGPGIDYTF
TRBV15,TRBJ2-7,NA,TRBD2,TGTGCCACCAGTAAACAGGGTAATAGCGGGAGATCCTACGAGCAGTACTTC,CATSKQGNSGRSYEQYF
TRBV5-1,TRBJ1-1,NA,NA,TGCGCCAGCAGCTTGGGTTCGGGGGGGCTCCAAGGAAACACTGAAGCTTTCTTT,CASSLGSGGLQGNTEAFF
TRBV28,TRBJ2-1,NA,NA,TGTGCCAGCAGGCCCGTCGGGGGAGGCTACAATGAGCAGTTCTTC,CASRPVGGGYNEQFF
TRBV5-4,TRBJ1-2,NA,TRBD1,TGTGCCAGCAGACCTGGGACAGGGAGGAACTATGGCTACACCTTC,CASRPGTGRNYGYTF
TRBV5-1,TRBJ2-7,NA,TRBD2,TGCGCCAGCAGCAGTAGCGGGTTATACGAGCAGTACTTC,CASSSSGLYEQYF
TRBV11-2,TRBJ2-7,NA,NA,TGTGCCAGCAGCTTAACGAGCGGGTTTACCTACGAGCAGTACTTC,CASSLTSGFTYEQYF
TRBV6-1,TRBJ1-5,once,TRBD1,TGTGCCGCGGACACAGGGGGAGGTCAGCCCCAGCATTTT,CAADTGGGQPQHF
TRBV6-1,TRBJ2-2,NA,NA,TGTGCCAGCAGATCGACTAACCTGAACACCGGGGAGCTGTTTTTT,CASRSTNLNTGELFF
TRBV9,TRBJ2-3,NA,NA,TGTGCCAGCAGCGTAGAATGGGGGCCAAGCACAGATACGCAGTATTTT,CASSVEWGPSTDTQYF
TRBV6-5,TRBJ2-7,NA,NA,TGTGCCAGCAGTTGGGGCAAATCCTACGAGCAGTACTTC,CASSWGKSYEQYF
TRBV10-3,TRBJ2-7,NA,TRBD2,TGTGCCATCAGCCAGAGAGGCGGGGGGCCCTCCTACGAGCAGTACTTC,CAISQRGGGPSYEQYF
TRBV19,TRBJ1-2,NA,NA,TGTGCCAGTAGTCAACGGAACTATGGCTACACCTTC,CASSQRNYGYTF
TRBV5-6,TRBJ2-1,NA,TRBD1,TGTGCCAGCAGCTTTGCCGGGACAGGGGACAGTGAGCAGTTCTTC,CASSFAGTGDSEQFF
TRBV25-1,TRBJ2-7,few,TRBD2,TGTGCCAGCAGTGAGGTAGCGGGGGGGAACGGCTACGAGCAGTACTTC,CASSEVAGGNGYEQYF
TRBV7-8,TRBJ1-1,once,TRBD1,TGTGCCAGCAGCTTACCCCGACAGGGGGCCGTGAGGACTGAAGCTTTCTTT,CASSLPRQGAVRTEAFF
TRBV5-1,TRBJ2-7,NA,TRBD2,TGCGCCAGCAGCTGGACTAGCGGGCGACCCTCCGAGCAGTACTTC,CASSWTSGRPSEQYF
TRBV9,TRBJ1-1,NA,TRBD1,TGTGCCAGCAGCGCGGGAGTACAGGGGGCTAACACTGAAGCTTTCTTT,CASSAGVQGANTEAFF
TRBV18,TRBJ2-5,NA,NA,TGTGCCAGCTCACCCCCGGGCCAAGAGACCCAGTACTTC,CASSPPGQETQYF
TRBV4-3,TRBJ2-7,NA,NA,TGCGCCAGCAGCCAACAAGGGGCAGGGTCCTACGAGCAGTACTTC,CASSQQGAGSYEQYF
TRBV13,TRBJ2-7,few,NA,TGTGCCAGCAGCGCAGGGTCCGACGAGCAGTACTTC,CASSAGSDEQYF
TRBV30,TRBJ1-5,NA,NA,TGTGCCTGGAGTCCGGACAGTAATCAGCCCCAGCATTTT,CAWSPDSNQPQHF
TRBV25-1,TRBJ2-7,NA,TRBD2,TGTGCCAGCAGTGATATGAGCGGGAGGGCCGGAGAGCAGTACTTC,CASSDMSGRAGEQYF